These 20 T cell receptor beta chains share one sample of origin, sequenced in a study of cytomegalovirus exposure and HLA in healthy donors. TCRdb keeps only in-frame clones here, not all; method: immunoSEQ multiplex PCR. The sample includes about 79,000 clones, 90% to 95% of them seen just once. The sequencing input was PBMCs. These receptor sequences come from a woman aged 25 to 45 in good health and CMV-seronegative.

The V and J genes are TRBV5-4 and TRBJ2-1, with D possibly TRBD2 on 6 matching bases. The ends were cut back, 2 bases at V and 2 bases at J, with 14 bases in the middle. The germline gives CDR1 SGHNT, CDR2 YYREEE (reference sequence). This CDR3 region has 16 residues. Here the CDR3 DNA reads TGTGCCAGCAGCTTAGGAGGGGCCGGGACCTACAATGAGCAGTTCTTC. This sequence encodes CASSLGGAGTYNEQFF.

The sample holds a few counts of this clone. The V and J genes are TRBV19 and TRBJ1-4; TRBD1 agrees at 7 bases. The CDR3 length is 17 residues. V lost 6 bases and J lost 7; bases outside the gene matches: 17. CDR1 is LNHDA and CDR2 is SQIVND in the germline V gene (reference sequence). The CDR3 coding sequence is TGTGCCAGTAGGCAAAAATCGGGACAGAGTGAGGGTGAAAAACTGTTTTTT. Amino acids: CASRQKSGQSEGEKLFF.

The chain recombines TRBV12-5 with TRBJ2-1, with 9 positions matching TRBD2. The CDR3 is made up of 16 amino acids. CDR1 is LGHNT, CDR2 FRNRAP, per germline. With 2 bases clipped from V and 4 bases from J, the junction kept 6 bases outside the gene matches. This CDR3 is CASGLTSGRPYNEQFF. For the CDR3, the DNA is TGTGCTAGTGGTTTGACCAGCGGGAGGCCATACAATGAGCAGTTCTTC.

The chain has TRBV19 and TRBJ2-6, with TRBD1 matching 8 bases. CDR1 LNHDA and CDR2 SQIVND come from the germline V gene (reference sequence). There are 19 residues in the CDR3. V trimming: 1 base; J trimming: 0 bases; junction bases outside the gene matches: 8. The CDR3 nucleotides read TGTGCCAGTAGTATAGTCGGCAGGGGGCCTGACTCTGGGGCCAACGTCCTGACTTTC. Its translation is CASSIVGRGPDSGANVLTF.

CDR3 region: CASTNSRGGNQPQHF. CDR3 sequence (DNA): TGTGCCAGCACCAACTCAAGGGGCGGCAATCAGCCCCAGCATTTT. This chain uses TRBV28 with TRBJ1-5, with TRBD1 as a possible D gene (5 bases). CDR3 length: 15 residues. Looked up from germline, CDR1 is MDHEN and CDR2 is SYDVKM. Trimming pared 7 bases from V and 2 bases from J, leaving 15 bases between. The full variable domain, its missing parts supplied by reference TRBV28 and TRBJ1-5, is DVKVTQSSRYLVKRTGEKVFLECVQDMDHENMFWYRQDPGLGLRLIYFSYDVKMKEKGDIPEGYSVSREKKERFSLILESASTNQTSMYLCASTNSRGGNQPQHFGDGTRLSIL.

The chain employs TRBV10-3 and TRBJ1-6; D possibly corresponds to TRBD1 (5 bases). The CDR3 has 17 amino acids. V gave up 6 bases and J gave up 0 bases, with 15 bases separating them. CDR1 ENHRY and CDR2 SYGVKD come from the germline V gene. Written as DNA, the CDR3 is TGTGCCATCAGCCAAGGACACCTGAGCTCCTATAATTCACCCCTCCACTTT. It encodes CAISQGHLSSYNSPLHF.

V gene TRBV28 combines with J gene TRBJ1-5; D perhaps matches TRBD1 (5 bases). Deletions cut 3 bases from V and 1 base from J, with 22 bases between. The CDR3 has 19 amino acids. Germline-derived CDR1 and CDR2 are MDHEN and SYDVKM. CDR3 protein: CASSFPKGDFVTSNQPQHF. CDR3 nucleotide sequence: TGTGCCAGCAGTTTCCCGAAAGGGGACTTCGTGACGAGCAATCAGCCCCAGCATTTT.

DNA for the CDR3: TGTGCCAGCAGCGTAGGGGAAGGACAGGGGGCCCAGCCCCAGCATTTT. It encodes CASSVGEGQGAQPQHF. The chain carries TRBV9 and TRBJ1-5, with 11 bases matching TRBD1. CDR3 size: 16 residues. Trimming at V came to 0 bases and at J to 7 bases, leaving 6 bases not matched to a gene. CDR1 is SGDLS and CDR2 is YYNGEE in the germline V gene.

The rearrangement joins TRBV30 to TRBJ1-6; D is unclear. V lost 0 bases, J lost 10 bases, and 10 bases lay in between. Germline V CDR1 and CDR2: GTSNPN, SVGIG (reference sequence). This CDR3 is built from 13 residues. The CDR3, as DNA: TGTGCCTGGAGTGTGAATGAGGGATCACCCCTCCACTTT. Its protein product is CAWSVNEGSPLHF.

V and J are TRBV28 and TRBJ2-7, with 8 bases identical to TRBD1. The CDR3 covers 14 residues. Germline V gene sequence: CDR1 MDHEN, CDR2 SYDVKM. J gave up 5 bases and V 2 bases, and 5 bases lay outside the gene matches. This CDR3 reads CASSLVRGLHEQYF. DNA of the CDR3: TGTGCCAGCAGTTTAGTCAGGGGGCTACACGAGCAGTACTTC. Together with reference TRBV28 and TRBJ2-7, the CDR3 gives the full variable domain: DVKVTQSSRYLVKRTGEKVFLECVQDMDHENMFWYRQDPGLGLRLIYFSYDVKMKEKGDIPEGYSVSREKKERFSLILESASTNQTSMYLCASSLVRGLHEQYFGPGTRLTVT.

The J gene is TRBJ2-4, the V gene TRBV30; weak D call: TRBD2 (5 bases). The germline V and J ends were trimmed by 5 bases and 2 bases, with 10 bases remaining between them. Germline CDR1 GTSNPN, CDR2 SVGIG (reference sequence). The CDR3 spans 13 residues. CDR3 nucleotide sequence: TGTGCCTGGGCAACTAGGCCCAAAAACATTCAGTACTTC. Amino acids: CAWATRPKNIQYF.

The chain carries TRBV6-6 and TRBJ1-6, with TRBD1 matching over 9 bases. Per germline, CDR1 MNHNY and CDR2 SVGAGI (reference sequence). Trimming cost V 5 bases and J 7 bases; bases outside gene matches: 9. The CDR3 totals 16 residues. The CDR3 region is CASSPGTGYRNSPLHF. The DNA for the CDR3 is TGTGCCAGCAGTCCCGGGACAGGGTATCGGAATTCACCCCTCCACTTT.

This chain joins TRBV15 and TRBJ1-4, with 9 positions matching TRBD1. This CDR3 region has 15 residues. CDR1 LNHNV and CDR2 YYDKDF come from the germline V gene (reference sequence). V lost 1 base, J lost 5 bases, and 2 bases stayed unmatched. CDR3 sequence: CATSRVGTGNEKLFF. In DNA form, the CDR3 reads TGTGCCACCAGCAGAGTCGGGACAGGGAATGAAAAACTGTTTTTT. Looking up the rest from reference TRBV15 and TRBJ1-4 gives the full variable domain: DAMVIQNPRYQVTQFGKPVTLSCSQTLNHNVMYWYQQKSSQAPKLLFHYYDKDFNNEADTPDNFQSRRPNTSFCFLDIRSPGLGDTAMYLCATSRVGTGNEKLFFGSGTQLSVL.

The V and J genes are TRBV6-1 and TRBJ1-2, with D hard to call. Trimming left V 7 bases short and J 4 bases short, with 10 bases between. There are 12 residues in the CDR3. Looked up from germline, CDR1 is MNHNS and CDR2 is SASEGT. CDR3 nucleotides: TGTGCCAGCACCGTCGGGGTCTATGGCTACACCTTC. It translates to CASTVGVYGYTF.

The rearrangement uses TRBV11-2 and TRBJ1-1, with 7 bases that match TRBD1. The V segment lost 6 bases and the J segment 0 bases; nucleotides outside the gene matches: 1. This CDR3 region has 13 residues. Germline V gene data show CDR1 as SGHAT and CDR2 as FQNNGV. The chain's CDR3 is CASRGQLNTEAFF. The CDR3 bases are TGTGCCAGCAGGGGACAGTTGAACACTGAAGCTTTCTTT.

The chain combines TRBV5-1 with TRBJ1-1; 8 nucleotides align to TRBD1. The CDR3 contains 16 residues. Germline V CDR1 and CDR2: SGHRS, YFSETQ. Germline trimming cut 3 bases from V and 1 base from J; bases unmatched to any gene: 8. The DNA for the CDR3 is TGCGCCAGCAGCTCCCGGACAGGGTCACCGAACACTGAAGCTTTCTTT. This codes for CASSSRTGSPNTEAFF.

This clone appeared once. The V gene is TRBV19, the J gene TRBJ1-1; D is ambiguous. Trimming pared 1 base from V and 0 bases from J, leaving 6 bases between. Germline V gene data show CDR1 as LNHDA and CDR2 as SQIVND (reference sequence). The CDR3 runs 14 residues. The DNA of the CDR3 is TGTGCCAGTAGTATAGGGCGGTTGAACACTGAAGCTTTCTTT. Translating gives CASSIGRLNTEAFF.

The rearrangement joins TRBV29-1 to TRBJ2-7; TRBD2 matches at 10 bases. V lost 7 bases to trimming and J lost 2 bases; unmatched junction nucleotides: 11. The CDR3 loop spans 15 amino acids. In germline, CDR1 is SQVTM, CDR2 ANQGSEA. The CDR3 spells CSAEGPSGRAYEQYF. In DNA, the CDR3 is TGCAGCGCCGAGGGCCCCAGCGGGAGGGCCTACGAGCAGTACTTC.

The chain links TRBV9 to TRBJ2-1; TRBD2 agrees at 7 bases. Per the germline V gene, CDR1 is SGDLS and CDR2 is YYNGEE. V gave up 0 bases and J gave up 5 bases; unmatched junction bases: 5. The length of the CDR3 is 15 residues. The CDR3 loop reads CASSVGITSDNEQFF. CDR3 nucleotides: TGTGCCAGCAGCGTAGGAATTACTAGCGACAATGAGCAGTTCTTC.

The chain carries TRBV5-1 and TRBJ2-1, with 9 bases identical to TRBD2. With 5 bases clipped from V and 6 bases from J, the junction kept 6 bases outside the gene matches. The germline CDR1 and CDR2 sequences are SGHRS and YFSETQ. The CDR3 loop spans 14 amino acids. As DNA, the CDR3 is TGCGCCAGCAGACTAGCGGGCCCCGGCAATGAGCAGTTCTTC. As protein: CASRLAGPGNEQFF.